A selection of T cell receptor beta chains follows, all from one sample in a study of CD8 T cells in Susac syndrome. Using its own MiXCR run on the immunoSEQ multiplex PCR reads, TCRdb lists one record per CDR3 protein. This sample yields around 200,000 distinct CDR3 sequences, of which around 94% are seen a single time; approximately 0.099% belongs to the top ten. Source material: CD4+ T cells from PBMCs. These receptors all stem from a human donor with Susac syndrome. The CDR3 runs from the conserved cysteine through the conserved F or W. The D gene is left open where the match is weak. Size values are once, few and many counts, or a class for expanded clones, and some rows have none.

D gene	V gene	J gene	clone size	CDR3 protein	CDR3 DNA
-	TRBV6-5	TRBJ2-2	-	CASSYSWGVNTGELFF	TGTGCCAGCAGTTACTCGTGGGGGGTTAACACCGGGGAGCTGTTTTTT
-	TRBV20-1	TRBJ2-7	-	CSALAPTGTYEQYF	TGCAGTGCTCTAGCCCCTACGGGGACCTACGAGCAGTACTTC
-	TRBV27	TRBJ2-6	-	CASSSPRFRHSGANVLTF	TGTGCCAGCAGTTCCCCGCGTTTCCGACATTCTGGGGCCAACGTCCTGACTTTC
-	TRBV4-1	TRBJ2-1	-	CASSQDRGPAFYNEQFF	TGCGCCAGCAGCCAAGACAGGGGACCCGCCTTCTACAATGAGCAGTTCTTC
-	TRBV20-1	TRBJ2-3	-	CSALSGRGTDTQYF	TGCAGTGCTTTGAGCGGTAGGGGTACAGATACGCAGTATTTT
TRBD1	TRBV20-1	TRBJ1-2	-	CSARDRTGDYGYTF	TGCAGTGCTAGAGATCGGACAGGAGACTATGGCTACACCTTC
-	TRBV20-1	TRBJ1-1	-	CSAREAGYTEAFF	TGCAGTGCTAGAGAGGCAGGGTACACTGAAGCTTTCTTT
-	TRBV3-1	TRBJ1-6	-	CASSQGRGDNSPLHF	TGTGCCAGCAGCCAAGGACGGGGGGATAATTCACCCCTCCACTTT
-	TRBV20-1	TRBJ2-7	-	CSARLITREQYF	TGCAGTGCTAGACTGATAACCCGCGAGCAGTACTTC
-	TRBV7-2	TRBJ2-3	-	CASSLPGRGTSTTQYF	TGTGCCAGCAGCTTACCGGGCAGGGGTACGTCGACTACGCAGTATTTT
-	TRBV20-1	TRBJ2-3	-	CSARDLIETRSTDTQYF	TGCAGTGCTAGAGACCTAATAGAGACTAGGAGCACAGATACGCAGTATTTT
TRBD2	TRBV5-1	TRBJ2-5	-	CASSLEASGGYLETQYF	TGCGCCAGCAGCTTGGAGGCTAGCGGGGGTTACCTGGAGACCCAGTACTTC
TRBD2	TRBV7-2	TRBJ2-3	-	CASSHGTSGSDTQYF	TGTGCCAGCAGCCATGGGACTAGCGGGAGTGATACGCAGTATTTT
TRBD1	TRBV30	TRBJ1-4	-	CAWSPGQGINEKLFF	TGTGCCTGGTCCCCGGGACAGGGGATTAATGAAAAACTGTTTTTT
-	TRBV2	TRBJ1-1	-	CASRARSNTEAFF	TGTGCCAGCAGGGCCAGGTCGAACACTGAAGCTTTCTTT
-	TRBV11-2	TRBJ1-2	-	CASSLDQDGYTF	TGTGCCAGCAGCTTAGATCAGGATGGCTACACCTTC
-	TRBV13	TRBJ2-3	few	CASSLSRLTQYF	TGTGCCAGCAGCTTAAGCAGGCTGACGCAGTATTTT
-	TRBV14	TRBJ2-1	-	CASSQDRGGLYNEQFF	TGTGCCAGCAGCCAAGATCGCGGAGGTTTGTACAATGAGCAGTTCTTC
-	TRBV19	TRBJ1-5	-	CASTSGENQPQHF	TGTGCCAGTACCTCCGGGGAAAATCAGCCCCAGCATTTT
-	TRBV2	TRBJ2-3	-	CASSDGRSTDTQYF	TGTGCCAGCAGTGATGGCAGGAGCACAGATACGCAGTATTTT
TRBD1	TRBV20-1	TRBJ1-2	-	CSGKTGGYGYTF	TGCAGTGGGAAAACAGGGGGCTATGGCTACACCTTC
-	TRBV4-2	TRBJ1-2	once	CASSQDRKVFDYGYTF	TGTGCCAGCAGCCAAGATCGGAAGGTCTTCGACTATGGCTACACCTTC
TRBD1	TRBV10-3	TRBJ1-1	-	CAISEGAGGLTEAFF	TGTGCCATCAGTGAGGGGGCAGGGGGCTTGACTGAAGCTTTCTTT
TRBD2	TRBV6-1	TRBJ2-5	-	CASTLFQRGLETQYF	TGTGCCAGCACCCTCTTCCAGCGGGGCTTGGAGACCCAGTACTTC
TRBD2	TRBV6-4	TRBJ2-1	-	CASSENGLAGNEQFF	TGTGCCAGCAGTGAGAACGGACTAGCGGGCAATGAGCAGTTCTTC
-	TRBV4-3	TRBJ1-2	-	CASSQGLQNTNYGYTF	TGCGCCAGCAGCCAAGGTCTTCAGAACACTAACTATGGCTACACCTTC
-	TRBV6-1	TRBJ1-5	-	CASSELWISNQPQHF	TGTGCCAGCAGTGAATTGTGGATTAGCAATCAGCCCCAGCATTTT
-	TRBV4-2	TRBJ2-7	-	CASSQVRADRTYEQYF	TGTGCCAGCAGCCAAGTGAGGGCGGACAGAACCTACGAGCAGTACTTC
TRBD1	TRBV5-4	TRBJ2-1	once	CASSSGTGGFNEQFF	TGTGCCAGCAGCTCCGGGACAGGGGGCTTCAATGAGCAGTTCTTC
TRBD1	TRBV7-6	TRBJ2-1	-	CASSGDRGRNNEQFF	TGTGCCAGCAGCGGGGACAGGGGGAGGAACAATGAGCAGTTCTTC
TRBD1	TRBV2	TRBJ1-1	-	CASSEDRGYTEAFF	TGTGCCAGCAGTGAAGACAGGGGGTACACTGAAGCTTTCTTT
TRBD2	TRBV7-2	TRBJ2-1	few	CASSLARLADYNEQFF	TGTGCCAGCAGCTTAGCGCGGCTAGCGGACTACAATGAGCAGTTCTTC
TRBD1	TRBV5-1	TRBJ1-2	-	CASRTGETNYGYTF	TGCGCCAGCAGGACAGGGGAAACTAACTATGGCTACACCTTC
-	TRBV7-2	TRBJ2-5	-	CASTRNSAQETQYF	TGTGCCAGCACCCGAAATAGCGCACAAGAGACCCAGTACTTC
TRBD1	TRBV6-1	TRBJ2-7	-	CASSVLSLGTVSEQYF	TGTGCCAGCAGTGTATTATCCTTGGGGACAGTATCCGAGCAGTACTTC
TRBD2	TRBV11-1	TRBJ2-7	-	CASSPRGVGFTDYEQYF	TGTGCCAGCAGCCCGCGGGGGGTTGGCTTCACAGACTACGAGCAGTACTTC
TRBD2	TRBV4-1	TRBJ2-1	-	CASSQPLAEQFF	TGCGCCAGCAGCCAACCACTAGCGGAGCAGTTCTTC
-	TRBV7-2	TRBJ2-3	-	CASSQTTDTQYF	TGTGCCAGCAGCCAAACCACAGATACGCAGTATTTT
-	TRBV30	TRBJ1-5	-	CAWSADSNQPQHF	TGTGCCTGGAGCGCCGATAGCAATCAGCCCCAGCATTTT
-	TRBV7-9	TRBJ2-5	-	CASSSGGVLETQYF	TGTGCCAGCAGCTCGGGTGGGGTGTTGGAGACCCAGTACTTC
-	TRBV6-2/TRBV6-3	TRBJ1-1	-	CASSYEGLWTEAFF	TGTGCCAGCAGTTACGAAGGTCTGTGGACTGAAGCTTTCTTT
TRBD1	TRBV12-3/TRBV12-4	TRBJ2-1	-	CASSLTGTDEQFF	TGTGCCAGCAGTCTGACCGGGACAGATGAGCAGTTCTTC
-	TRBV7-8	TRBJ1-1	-	CASSLDRLLNTEAFF	TGTGCCAGCAGCTTAGACCGACTCTTGAACACTGAAGCTTTCTTT
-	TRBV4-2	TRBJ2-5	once	CASSQVPARATQYF	TGTGCCAGCAGCCAAGTACCGGCCCGTGCAACCCAGTACTTC
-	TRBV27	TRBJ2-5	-	CASSLSGTETQYF	TGTGCCAGCAGTTTATCCGGCACGGAGACCCAGTACTTC
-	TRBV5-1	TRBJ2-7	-	CASSPARITYEQYF	TGCGCCAGCAGCCCAGCCAGGATAACCTACGAGCAGTACTTC
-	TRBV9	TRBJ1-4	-	CASSVGSGARTEKLFF	TGTGCCAGCAGCGTAGGCTCCGGGGCGCGAACTGAAAAACTGTTTTTT
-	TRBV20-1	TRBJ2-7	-	CSATGFSDYEQYF	TGCAGTGCTACGGGTTTTAGCGACTACGAGCAGTACTTC
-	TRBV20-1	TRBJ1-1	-	CSAGEQGGYTEAFF	TGCAGTGCCGGTGAGCAGGGAGGGTACACTGAAGCTTTCTTT
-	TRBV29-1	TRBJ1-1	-	CSVAVGGDTEAFF	TGCAGCGTTGCGGTTGGGGGGGACACTGAAGCTTTCTTT
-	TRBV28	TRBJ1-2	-	CASSLLLGTVYGYTF	TGTGCCAGCAGTTTATTGTTAGGGACCGTCTATGGCTACACCTTC